Below are 10 T cell receptor beta chains sequenced from a single sample in a study of identical twins. TCRdb itself ran the 5' RACE reads through MiXCR, one entry per CDR3 protein. The repertoire holds approximately 240,000 distinct CDR3 sequences, over 11% seen once, with 7% to 9% in the top ten. The source material was memory (CD45RO+) T cells sorted from blood. The receptors here all came from a woman aged 18-35 years in good health.

CDR3 loop: CASKLAGGGEQYF. The CDR3 nucleotides read TGTGCCAGCAAACTAGCGGGAGGAGGCGAGCAGTACTTC. The V and J genes are TRBV6-1 and TRBJ2-7, with TRBD2 identical over 12 bases. The germline V gene has CDR1 MNHNS and CDR2 SASEGT. There are 13 residues in the CDR3. V was pared by 7 bases and J by 6 bases, with 4 bases of the junction left unmatched.

This clonotype was seen repeatedly, ten times or more. The rearrangement uses TRBV12-3 or TRBV12-4 and TRBJ2-7; 7 bases agree with TRBD2. This CDR3 spans 15 amino acids. J was trimmed by 1 base and V by 7 bases; bases with no gene match: 10. The CDR3 DNA sequence: TGTGCCAGCACCAATTACGGGCGGGGGTCCTACGAGCAGTACTTC. It codes for CASTNYGRGSYEQYF.

At least ten counts were recorded for this clonotype. The genes are TRBV6-1 and TRBJ1-4; unclear D gene. CDR3 length: 13 residues. Germline V lookup: CDR1 MNHNS, CDR2 SASEGT. V dropped 5 bases and J dropped 7 bases, with 11 bases sitting between them. The CDR3 is CASSRLWGEKLFF. CDR3 sequence (DNA): TGTGCCAGCAGTCGACTGTGGGGTGAAAAACTGTTTTTT.

The chain carries TRBV21-1 and TRBJ1-1. TRBV21-1 is an annotated pseudogene. There are 16 residues in the CDR3. The DNA of the CDR3 is TGTGCCAGCACCACCCTGACGGGACGGCTGAACACTGAAGCTTTCTTT. Translating gives CASTTLTGRLNTEAFF.

The sample holds a few counts of this clonotype. The chain links TRBV11-2 to TRBJ2-7; 14 nucleotides agree with TRBD2. CDR1 is SGHAT and CDR2 is FQNNGV in the germline V gene. The J segment lost 5 bases and the V segment lost 5 bases, leaving 17 bases of the junction unmatched. This CDR3 spans 19 amino acids. The CDR3 DNA reads TGTGCCAGCAGCCGATTCACTCCGGGACTAGCGGGAGTCCCCCACGAGCAGTACTTC. Encoded protein: CASSRFTPGLAGVPHEQYF.

Details on this clonotype: Mismatch with germline at one junction end may stem from a read error. CDR3 sequence reads: CASSLDRDEKLFF. The CDR3 nucleotides read TGTGCTAGCAGCTTAGACAGGGATGAAAAACTGTTTTTT. The chain uses TRBV7-7 and TRBJ1-4; the match to TRBD1 covers 7 bases. The CDR3 is made up of 13 amino acids. Looked up from germline, CDR1 is SSHAT and CDR2 is FNYEAQ (reference sequence).

The rearrangement joins TRBV7-8 to TRBJ2-1, with TRBD2 identical over 10 bases. This CDR3 has 17 amino acids. J lost 4 bases, V lost 2 bases, and 8 bases had no gene match. The germline gives CDR1 SGHVS, CDR2 FQNEAQ. In nucleotides, the CDR3 is TGTGCCAGCAGCTTATTCTGGACTAGCGGAACGTACAATGAGCAGTTCTTC. Translation gives CASSLFWTSGTYNEQFF. Full variable domain (outside the CDR3, taken from reference TRBV7-8 and TRBJ2-1): GAGVSQSPRYKVAKRGQDVALRCDPISGHVSLFWYQQALGQGPEFLTYFQNEAQLDKSGLPSDRFFAERPEGSVSTLKIQRTQQEDSAVYLCASSLFWTSGTYNEQFFGPGTRLTVL.

This clonotype was seen a handful of times. V usage is TRBV18 and J usage is TRBJ1-2; 8 bases align to TRBD1. J gave up 6 bases and V 2 bases, and 5 bases lay outside the gene matches. Germline V gene lookup returns CDR1 KGHSH and CDR2 LQKENI. The CDR3 loop spans 14 amino acids. This CDR3 is CASSPFPDRDGYTF. CDR3 coding DNA: TGTGCCAGCTCACCATTCCCGGACAGGGATGGCTACACCTTC.

The chain couples TRBV7-8 to TRBJ2-1; 11 bases line up with TRBD2. The V gene end was trimmed by 5 bases and the J gene end by 9 bases; junction bases not matched to a gene: 6. From germline, CDR1 is SGHVS and CDR2 FQNEAQ. The CDR3 spans 14 residues. Here the CDR3 reads CASSTAGTSGEQFF. As DNA, the CDR3 is TGTGCCAGCAGCACAGCCGGGACTAGCGGTGAGCAGTTCTTC. The full variable domain, completed using reference TRBV7-8 and TRBJ2-1, is GAGVSQSPRYKVAKRGQDVALRCDPISGHVSLFWYQQALGQGPEFLTYFQNEAQLDKSGLPSDRFFAERPEGSVSTLKIQRTQQEDSAVYLCASSTAGTSGEQFFGPGTRLTVL.

The rearrangement uses TRBV3-1 and TRBJ2-2, with D tentatively TRBD2 (5 bases). V dropped 1 base and J dropped 0 bases, with 9 bases sitting between them. The CDR3 extends over 16 amino acids. The germline CDR1 and CDR2 sequences are LGHDT and YNNKEL (reference sequence). CDR3 region: CASSQGTYSNTGELFF. In DNA, the CDR3 is TGTGCCAGCAGCCAAGGGACTTATTCGAACACCGGGGAGCTGTTTTTT.